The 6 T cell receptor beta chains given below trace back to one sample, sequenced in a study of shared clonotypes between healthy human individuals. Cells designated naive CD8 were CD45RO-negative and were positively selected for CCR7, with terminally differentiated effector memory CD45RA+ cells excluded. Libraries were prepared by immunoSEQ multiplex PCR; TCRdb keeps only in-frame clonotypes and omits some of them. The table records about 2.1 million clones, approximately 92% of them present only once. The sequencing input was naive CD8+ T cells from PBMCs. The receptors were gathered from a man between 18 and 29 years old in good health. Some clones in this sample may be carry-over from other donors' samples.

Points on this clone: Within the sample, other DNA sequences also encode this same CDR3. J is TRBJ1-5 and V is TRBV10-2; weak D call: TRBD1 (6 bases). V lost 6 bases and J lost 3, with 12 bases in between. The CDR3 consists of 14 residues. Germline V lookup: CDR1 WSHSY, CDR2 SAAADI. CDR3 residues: CASSQTGSNQPQHF. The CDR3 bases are TGCGCCAGCAGCCAAACAGGGTCCAATCAGCCCCAGCATTTT.

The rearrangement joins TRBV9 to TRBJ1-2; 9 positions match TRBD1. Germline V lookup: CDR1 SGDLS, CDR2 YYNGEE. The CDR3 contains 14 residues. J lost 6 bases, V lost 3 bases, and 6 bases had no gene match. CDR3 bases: TGTGCCAGCAGCGCCAATACAGGGGGCGATGGCTACACCTTC. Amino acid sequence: CASSANTGGDGYTF.

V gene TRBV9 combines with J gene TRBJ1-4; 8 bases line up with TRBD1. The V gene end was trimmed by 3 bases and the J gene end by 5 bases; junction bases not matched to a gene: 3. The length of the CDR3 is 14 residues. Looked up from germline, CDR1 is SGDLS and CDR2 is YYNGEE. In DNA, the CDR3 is TGTGCCAGCAGCGCCGGGGACAGGAATGAAAAACTGTTTTTT. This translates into CASSAGDRNEKLFF.

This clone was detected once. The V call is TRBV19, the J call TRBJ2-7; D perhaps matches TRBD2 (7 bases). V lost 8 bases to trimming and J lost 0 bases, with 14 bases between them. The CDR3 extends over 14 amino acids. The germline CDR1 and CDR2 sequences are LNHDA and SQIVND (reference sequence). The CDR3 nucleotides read TGTGCCAGTTCTAGGGGGGGGAGCTCCTACGAGCAGTACTTC. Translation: CASSRGGSSYEQYF.

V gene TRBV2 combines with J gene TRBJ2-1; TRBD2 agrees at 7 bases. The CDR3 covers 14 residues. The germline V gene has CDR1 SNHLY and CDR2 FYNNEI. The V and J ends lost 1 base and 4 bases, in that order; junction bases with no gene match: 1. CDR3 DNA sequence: TGTGCCAGCAGTGAAGGGGACTATTACAATGAGCAGTTCTTC. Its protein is CASSEGDYYNEQFF.

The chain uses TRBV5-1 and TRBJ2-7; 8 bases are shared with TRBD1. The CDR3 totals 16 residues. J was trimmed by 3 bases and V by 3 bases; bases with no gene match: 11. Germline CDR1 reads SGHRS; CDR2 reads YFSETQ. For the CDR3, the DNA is TGCGCCAGCAGCTCAGGACAGGGCCCAAAGTTCTACGAGCAGTACTTC. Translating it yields CASSSGQGPKFYEQYF.